Included here is one T cell receptor beta chain sequence, with context. The data derive from a study of blood T cell repertoires in COVID-19. The overall study: T cells, B-cell-depleted T cells, or PBMCs supplied cDNA or gDNA.

Using immunoSEQ multiplex PCR, the repertoire was profiled, and TCRdb retains in-frame clones only, with some absent. This sample has some 140,000 clones; around 82% occur once, and the top ten carry around 5.5%. Adults between about 18 and 95 years of age took part from under 25 US areas. V lost 3 bases and J lost 8, with 11 bases in between. The V gene's germline CDR1 is LNHDA and CDR2 SQIVND (reference sequence). The CDR3 has 14 residues. Sequenced input: PBMCs or T cells enriched from blood (not recorded which). This clonotype originated in a man aged 35 to 55 with acute COVID-19. The chain carries TRBV19 and TRBJ1-6; possibly TRBD1 for D (5 bases). The CDR3 bases are TGTGCCAGTAGTATCAGGGCGTATTATTCACCCCTCCACTTT. Protein: CASSIRAYYSPLHF.